The 23 T cell receptor beta chains reported below all come from one sample, sequenced in a study of patients and donors after allogeneic stem cell transplantation. TCRdb re-derived calls from the RT-PCR reads in MiXCR, one entry per CDR3 protein. The sample lists about 960,000 distinct CDR3 sequences; about a sixth were seen once. The specimen sequenced was blood, either unsorted or a sorted T cell fraction (not recorded which). The receptors stem from a human donor who was either an allogeneic HSCT recipient or a stem cell or donor lymphocyte infusion donor (not recorded which). It is not recorded whose cells these are; they may come from a transplant donor.

This clonotype has a handful of counts. The CDR3 DNA sequence: TGCAGCGTGCGACAGGCGCGCGGGGAGCTGTTTTTT. Encoded protein: CSVRQARGELFF. The chain is built from TRBV29-1 and TRBJ2-2; D may be TRBD1 (6 bases). The CDR3 sequence is 12 residues long. Germline loops: CDR1 SQVTM, CDR2 ANQGSEA. With 6 bases removed from V and 7 bases from J, the gap between germline ends came to 12 bases.

The V call is TRBV28, the J call TRBJ2-1, with D possibly being TRBD1 (6 bases). V lost 6 bases, J lost 4 bases, and 13 bases lay in between. The CDR3 totals 14 residues. Per germline, CDR1 MDHEN and CDR2 SYDVKM. This chain's CDR3 is CASSDQQGYNEQFF. The CDR3 DNA follows: TGTGCCAGCAGCGACCAACAGGGTTACAATGAGCAGTTCTTC.

This clonotype was detected only a few times. V is TRBV12-3 or TRBV12-4 and J is TRBJ2-3, with 12 bases identical to TRBD2. V shed 4 bases, J shed 6 bases, and the junction held 8 bases outside the gene matches. The CDR3 length is 16 residues. DNA of the CDR3: TGTGCCAGCAGTTCCCTAGCGGGAGGGCCAGTTGATACGCAGTATTTT. Protein: CASSSLAGGPVDTQYF.

The chain is built from TRBV7-2 and TRBJ2-7; D is unclear. The V and J ends lost 7 bases and 0 bases respectively, with 10 bases between them. Germline V gene data show CDR1 as SGHTA and CDR2 as FQGNSA. This CDR3 is 13 amino acids long. CDR3 loop: CASTRTVSYEQYF. CDR3 sequence (DNA): TGTGCCAGCACCAGGACGGTCTCCTACGAGCAGTACTTC.

The V call is TRBV27, the J call TRBJ2-5, with a possible D match to TRBD2 (5 bases). Germline CDR1 MNHEY, CDR2 SMNVEV (reference sequence). The V and J ends lost 5 bases and 5 bases respectively, with 15 bases between them. This CDR3 contains 14 residues. This chain's CDR3 is CASSPEDFWETQYF. The CDR3 nucleotides are TGTGCCAGCAGTCCCGAGGACTTTTGGGAGACCCAGTACTTC.

V is TRBV29-1 and J is TRBJ1-4; TRBD1 aligns across 7 bases. Trimming at V came to 6 bases and at J to 5 bases, leaving 6 bases not matched to a gene. The CDR3 consists of 13 residues. Germline CDR1 SQVTM, CDR2 ANQGSEA. The CDR3 protein is CSVIRDSNEKLFF. CDR3 nucleotides: TGCAGCGTCATCCGGGACAGCAATGAAAAACTGTTTTTT.

The chain joins TRBV5-6 to TRBJ2-1; D not resolved. The V end was cut by 0 bases, the J end by 0 bases, with 16 bases between. The germline gives CDR1 SGHDT, CDR2 YYEEEE. The CDR3 covers 18 residues. CDR3 coding DNA: TGTGCCAGCAGCTTGGCTCTCGTGGCGTTAGACTCCTACAATGAGCAGTTCTTC. Amino acids: CASSLALVALDSYNEQFF.

To note about this clonotype: A read error may produce the germline difference seen at one junction end. V and J are TRBV7-7 and TRBJ2-7; TRBD1 aligns across 7 bases. Germline V gene lookup returns CDR1 SSHAT and CDR2 FNYEAQ (reference sequence). This CDR3 contains 17 residues. The CDR3 loop is CASSRGQAPLPSYEQYF. The CDR3 DNA is TGTGCTAGCAGCCGAGGACAGGCCCCATTACCTTCCTACGAGCAGTACTTC.

This clonotype was counted a single time. The chain recombines TRBV3-1 with TRBJ2-2; TRBD2 matches 12 bases. Losses at the gene ends were 2 bases for V and 5 bases for J; bases not matched to a gene: 3. The CDR3 has 16 amino acids. Germline V gene data show CDR1 as LGHDT and CDR2 as YNNKEL (reference sequence). As DNA, the CDR3 is TGTGCCAGCAGCCAACGACTAGCGGGAGATACCGGGGAGCTGTTTTTT. Its translation: CASSQRLAGDTGELFF.

The chain recombines TRBV9 with TRBJ2-7; 7 bases line up with TRBD2. J lost 3 bases, V lost 10 bases, and 7 bases had no gene match. CDR3 length: 12 residues. Germline V CDR1 and CDR2: SGDLS, YYNGEE. This CDR3 reads CALAGLIYEQYF. The CDR3 DNA reads TGTGCCTTAGCGGGTTTGATCTACGAGCAGTACTTC.

This clonotype has more than one count but fewer than ten. The CDR3 is CATSREGSGRNTGELFF. In DNA form, the CDR3 reads TGTGCCACCAGCAGGGAGGGGAGTGGTCGGAACACCGGGGAGCTGTTTTTT. The V and J genes are TRBV15 and TRBJ2-2; weak D call: TRBD2 (6 bases). V lost 3 bases to trimming and J lost 1 base, with 15 bases between them. The CDR3 runs 17 residues. CDR1 is LNHNV and CDR2 is YYDKDF in the germline V gene (reference sequence).

This chain joins TRBV7-9 and TRBJ2-2, with D perhaps given as TRBD1 or TRBD2 (5 bases each). The CDR3 consists of 16 residues. Trimming removed 4 bases at V and 3 bases at J, with 15 bases between. The germline V gene encodes CDR1 SEHNR and CDR2 FQNEAQ (reference sequence). CDR3 in amino acids: CASSSNRDLYTGELFF. DNA for the CDR3: TGTGCCAGCAGCTCCAACCGGGACCTATACACCGGGGAGCTGTTTTTT.

This clonotype showed up just a few times. V gene TRBV12-3 or TRBV12-4 combines with J gene TRBJ2-3, with a possible D match to TRBD2 (6 bases). Trimming cost V 5 bases and J 2 bases, with 17 bases left between them. The CDR3 spans 16 residues. CDR3 region: CASSLGGTRHTDTQYF. In nucleotides, the CDR3 is TGTGCCAGCAGTCTTGGCGGGACTCGACACACAGATACGCAGTATTTT.

This clonotype was recorded a few times. The CDR3 sequence is CASSLGGVGSGDNEQFF. The CDR3 nucleotides are TGTGCCAGCAGTCTAGGGGGTGTGGGGTCCGGCGACAATGAGCAGTTCTTC. This chain connects TRBV12-3 or TRBV12-4 to TRBJ2-1; weak D call: TRBD1 (6 bases). V was cut by 5 bases and J by 5 bases, with 22 bases left in between. The CDR3 extends over 17 amino acids.

The table lists this clonotype with a few counts. The rearrangement links TRBV4-1 to TRBJ2-3, with D possibly being TRBD2 (6 bases). The CDR3 totals 14 residues. With 0 bases removed from V and 4 bases from J, the gap between germline ends came to 8 bases. Germline-derived CDR1 and CDR2 are MGHRA and YSYEKL. The CDR3 nucleotides are TGCGCCAGCAGCCAAGAAAGGAGGGCAGATACGCAGTATTTT. Amino acid sequence: CASSQERRADTQYF.

The sample holds a few counts of this clonotype. The chain links TRBV4-1 to TRBJ2-1, with unresolved D. Germline CDR1 MGHRA, CDR2 YSYEKL. The CDR3 is 15 residues long. Trimming took off 4 bases at V and 4 bases at J, with 14 bases between the two ends. The CDR3 protein is CASSPNSGLYNEQFF. Here the CDR3 DNA reads TGCGCCAGCAGCCCGAACTCGGGCCTATACAATGAGCAGTTCTTC.

This clonotype showed up just once. The rearrangement links TRBV24-1 to TRBJ2-6; D is unclear. V dropped 5 bases and J dropped 3 bases, with 4 bases sitting between them. CDR1 and CDR2 (germline): KGHDR, SFDVKD. The CDR3 has 13 amino acids. The CDR3 sequence is CATSAVGANVLTF. The CDR3 nucleotides are TGTGCCACCAGTGCCGTTGGGGCCAACGTCCTGACTTTC.

J is TRBJ1-2 and V is TRBV18; no reliable D call. Deletions cut 1 base from V and 6 bases from J, with 12 bases between. The CDR3 has 14 residues. Germline V gene data show CDR1 as KGHSH and CDR2 as LQKENI. The CDR3 nucleotides are TGTGCCAGCTCACCACTGAACGGGGAAAATGGCTACACCTTC. It translates to CASSPLNGENGYTF.

This clonotype has a single count. The chain is built from TRBV3-1 and TRBJ2-7; 14 nucleotides align to TRBD2. The CDR3 is 17 residues long. CDR1 is LGHDT, CDR2 YNNKEL, per germline (reference sequence). The V and J ends lost 0 bases and 3 bases, in that order; junction bases with no gene match: 4. The CDR3 region is CASSQEGTSGGGYEQYF. The CDR3 DNA reads as TGTGCCAGCAGCCAAGAGGGGACTAGCGGGGGAGGCTACGAGCAGTACTTC.

The table lists this clonotype with many counts. The V and J genes are TRBV5-1 and TRBJ2-2; D is uncertain. Looked up from germline, CDR1 is SGHRS and CDR2 is YFSETQ. This CDR3 contains 11 residues. With 4 bases removed from V and 7 bases from J, the gap between germline ends came to 5 bases. The CDR3 DNA reads TGCGCCAGCAGCGAATACGGGGAGCTGTTTTTT. This gives the protein CASSEYGELFF.

This clonotype was found once. CDR3 in amino acids: CSASRPQGTGNTIYF. In DNA, the CDR3 is TGCAGTGCTAGTAGACCACAGGGGACTGGAAACACCATATATTTT. The chain has TRBV20-1 and TRBJ1-3; 7 bases map to TRBD1. The CDR3 runs 15 residues. J gave up 2 bases and V 3 bases, and 7 bases lay outside the gene matches. Looked up from germline, CDR1 is DFQATT and CDR2 is SNEGSKA (reference sequence).

This clonotype was recorded a few times. The chain carries TRBV29-1 and TRBJ1-5, with 8 bases that match TRBD1. The CDR3 spans 14 residues. Germline-derived CDR1 and CDR2 are SQVTM and ANQGSEA. The V gene end was trimmed by 5 bases and the J gene end by 4 bases; junction bases not matched to a gene: 7. CDR3 sequence (DNA): TGCAGCGTTTTGACAGGGGTACGGAATCAGCCCCAGCATTTT. Its translation is CSVLTGVRNQPQHF.

This clonotype has only a few counts. This chain links TRBV20-1 with TRBJ1-2; D unresolved. This CDR3 is built from 13 residues. Trimming cost V 0 bases and J 0 bases, with 5 bases left between them. Germline-derived CDR1 and CDR2 are DFQATT and SNEGSKA (reference sequence). CDR3 DNA: TGCAGTGCTAGAGATCCATCTAACTATGGCTACACCTTC. This codes for CSARDPSNYGYTF.